This TCR beta chain appears in the sequencing data of a study of cytomegalovirus exposure and HLA in healthy donors. The CDR3 has 11 amino acids. Germline loops: CDR1 SEHNR, CDR2 FQNEAQ (reference sequence). V was pared by 5 bases and J by 12 bases, with 7 bases of the junction left unmatched. Note on this clone: No antigen is known for it.

Study-level points and caveats: With high specificity and sensitivity, the classifier reportedly diagnosed cytomegalovirus status. A subsequent analysis found that TCR clusters from the first cohort also tended to co-occur in the 120 validation repertoires, with 90% to 95% of cluster scores above 0. The study recorded 150 to 200 TCR beta chains that were cytomegalovirus-associated.

The method was immunoSEQ multiplex PCR; TCRdb's version includes in-frame clones alone and lacks a portion of them. The sample contains 200,000 or so clones, 84% of which appear only once. The sequence came from a woman under 40 in good health and CMV-seropositive. The chain carries TRBV7-9 and TRBJ2-7, with 7 bases that match TRBD1. Source material: PBMCs. CDR3 protein: CASSTGQARYF. In nucleotides, the CDR3 is TGTGCCAGCAGCACCGGACAGGCGCGGTACTTC.